This T cell receptor (beta chain) derives from a study of blood T cell repertoires in COVID-19. In the study overall: Some COVID-19 samples were acute and others convalescent; all came from the United States, Italy and Spain. The analysed material was cDNA or gDNA that came from T cells, B-cell-depleted T cells, or PBMCs.

Study processing details: Using reference gene primer amplification, nucleated cell counts were estimated. This table comes from immunoSEQ multiplex PCR, and its TCRdb copy is limited to in-frame clones, with some not included. That table is the source of V, J and clone size, and D and trimming were worked out from the DNA. Of around 250,000 clones in the sample, under 90% are singletons; the top ten hold about 0.94%. Deletions cut 1 base from V and 3 bases from J, with 6 bases between. Germline V CDR1 and CDR2: SGHNT, YENEEA. The CDR3 extends over 13 amino acids. The receptor's source is a woman aged 40-49 years who had recovered from COVID-19. This chain links TRBV11-3 with TRBJ1-1, with D uncertain. The sequencing sample was made of peripheral blood. CDR3 DNA: TGTGCCAGCAGCTTAGGACTGGACACTGAAGCTTTCTTT. Translated, it gives CASSLGLDTEAFF.